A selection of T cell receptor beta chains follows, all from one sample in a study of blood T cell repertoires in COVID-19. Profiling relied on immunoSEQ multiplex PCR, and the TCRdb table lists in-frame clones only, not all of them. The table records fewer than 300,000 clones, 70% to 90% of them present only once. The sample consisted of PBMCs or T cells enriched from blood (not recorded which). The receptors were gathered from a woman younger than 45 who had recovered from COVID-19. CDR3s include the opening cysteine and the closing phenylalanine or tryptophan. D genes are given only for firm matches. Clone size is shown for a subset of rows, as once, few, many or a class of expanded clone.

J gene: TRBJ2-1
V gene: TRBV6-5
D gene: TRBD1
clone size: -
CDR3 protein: CASTQGGQGKNEQFF
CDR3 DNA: TGTGCCAGCACCCAAGGGGGACAGGGTAAAAATGAGCAGTTCTTC

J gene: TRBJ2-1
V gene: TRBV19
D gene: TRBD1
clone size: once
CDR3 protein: CASSIRDRVYNEQFF
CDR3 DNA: TGTGCCAGTAGTATTCGGGACAGGGTATACAATGAGCAGTTCTTC

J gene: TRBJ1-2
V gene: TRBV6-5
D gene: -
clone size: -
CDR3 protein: CASSYEGGDGYTF
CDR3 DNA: TGTGCCAGCAGTTATGAAGGGGGAGATGGCTACACCTTC

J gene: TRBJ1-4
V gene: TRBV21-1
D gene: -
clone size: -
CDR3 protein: CASSTPGQEKLFF
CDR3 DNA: TGTGCCAGCAGCACACCGGGACAGGAAAAACTGTTTTTT

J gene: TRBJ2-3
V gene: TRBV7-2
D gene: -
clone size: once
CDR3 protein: CASSVLVEPSTDTQYF
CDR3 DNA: TGTGCCAGCAGCGTACTCGTAGAGCCTAGCACAGATACGCAGTATTTT

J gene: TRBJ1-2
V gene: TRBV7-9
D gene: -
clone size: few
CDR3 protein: CASSFGGSYGYTF
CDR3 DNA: TGTGCCAGCAGCTTCGGGGGGTCCTATGGCTACACCTTC

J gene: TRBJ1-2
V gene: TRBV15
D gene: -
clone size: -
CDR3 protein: CATSRDGGGYTF
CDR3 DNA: TGTGCCACCAGCAGAGATGGAGGGGGCTACACCTTC

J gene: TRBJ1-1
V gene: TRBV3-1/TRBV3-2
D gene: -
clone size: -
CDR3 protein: CASIPTGNTEAFF
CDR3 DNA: TGTGCCAGCATCCCCACAGGGAACACTGAAGCTTTCTTT

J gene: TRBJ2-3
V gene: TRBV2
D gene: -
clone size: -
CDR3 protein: CASSELVNRPSSTDTQYF
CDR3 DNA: TGTGCCAGCAGTGAACTAGTTAATCGCCCTTCTAGCACAGATACGCAGTATTTT

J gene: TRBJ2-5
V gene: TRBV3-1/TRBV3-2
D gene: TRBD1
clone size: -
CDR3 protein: CASSRQGAGGTQYF
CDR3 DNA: TGTGCCAGCAGTCGACAGGGGGCTGGTGGGACCCAGTACTTC

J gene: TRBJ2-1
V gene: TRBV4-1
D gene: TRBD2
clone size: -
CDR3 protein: CASSQDRLAAYNEQFF
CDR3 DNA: TGCGCCAGCAGCCAAGACCGACTAGCGGCATACAATGAGCAGTTCTTC

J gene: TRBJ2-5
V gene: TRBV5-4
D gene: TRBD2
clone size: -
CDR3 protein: CASSLRRTSGGLETQYF
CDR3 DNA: TGTGCCAGCAGCTTGCGGAGGACTAGCGGGGGTCTAGAGACCCAGTACTTC

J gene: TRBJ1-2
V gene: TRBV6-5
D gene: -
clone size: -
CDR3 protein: CASSYSIGTHYGYTF
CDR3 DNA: TGTGCCAGCAGTTACTCGATTGGGACACACTATGGCTACACCTTC

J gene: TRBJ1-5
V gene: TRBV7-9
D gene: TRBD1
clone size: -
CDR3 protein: CASSSTPGGGRGRAQPQHF
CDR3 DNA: TGTGCCAGCAGCTCCACCCCCGGGGGCGGCAGGGGGCGAGCTCAGCCCCAGCATTTT

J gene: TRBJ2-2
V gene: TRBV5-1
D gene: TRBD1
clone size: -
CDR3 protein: CASSPGTGGTGELFF
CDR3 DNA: TGCGCCAGCAGCCCCGGGACAGGGGGCACCGGGGAGCTGTTTTTT

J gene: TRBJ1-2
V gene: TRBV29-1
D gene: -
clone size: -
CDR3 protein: CSVEDPPGRANYGYTF
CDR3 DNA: TGCAGCGTTGAAGATCCCCCGGGGAGAGCTAACTATGGCTACACCTTC

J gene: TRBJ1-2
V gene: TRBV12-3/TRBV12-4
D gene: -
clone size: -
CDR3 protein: CASAKTAYGYTF
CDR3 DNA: TGTGCCAGCGCCAAGACAGCCTATGGCTACACCTTC

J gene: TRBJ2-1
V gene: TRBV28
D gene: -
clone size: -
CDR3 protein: CASSFGSEQFF
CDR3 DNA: TGTGCCAGCAGTTTCGGTAGTGAGCAGTTCTTC

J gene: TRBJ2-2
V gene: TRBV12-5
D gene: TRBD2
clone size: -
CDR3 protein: CASGLSVLTSGDTGELFF
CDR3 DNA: TGTGCTAGTGGTTTGTCGGTCTTGACTAGCGGCGACACCGGGGAGCTGTTTTTT

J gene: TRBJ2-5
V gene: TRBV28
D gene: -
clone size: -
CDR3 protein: CASARRGTQYF
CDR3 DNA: TGTGCCAGCGCTCGGCGGGGGACCCAGTACTTC

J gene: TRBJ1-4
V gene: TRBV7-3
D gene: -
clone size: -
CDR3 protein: CASSLGVRTDSTNEKLFF
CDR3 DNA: TGTGCCAGCAGCTTAGGGGTCCGGACAGATTCAACTAATGAAAAACTGTTTTTT

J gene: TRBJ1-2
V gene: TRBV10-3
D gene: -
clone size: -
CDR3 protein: CAISESDGYTF
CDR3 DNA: TGTGCCATCAGTGAGTCCGATGGCTACACCTTC

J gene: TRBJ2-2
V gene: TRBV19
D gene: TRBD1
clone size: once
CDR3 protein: CASSARDRAHTGELFF
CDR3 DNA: TGTGCCAGTAGTGCCCGGGACAGGGCGCACACCGGGGAGCTGTTTTTT

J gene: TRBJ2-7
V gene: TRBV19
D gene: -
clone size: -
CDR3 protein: CASSIRQAYEQYF
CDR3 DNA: TGTGCCAGTAGTATACGACAGGCCTACGAGCAGTACTTC

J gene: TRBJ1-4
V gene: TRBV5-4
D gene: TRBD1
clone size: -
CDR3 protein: CASSVQQGGNEKLFF
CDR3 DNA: TGTGCCAGCAGCGTCCAACAGGGGGGCAATGAAAAACTGTTTTTT

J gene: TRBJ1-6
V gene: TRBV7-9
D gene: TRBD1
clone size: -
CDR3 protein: CASSLAGGQGLNSPLHF
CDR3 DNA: TGTGCCAGCAGCTTAGCGGGTGGACAGGGCCTCAATTCACCCCTCCACTTT

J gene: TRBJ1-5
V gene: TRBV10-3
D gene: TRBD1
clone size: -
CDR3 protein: CAISNWLQGNQPQHF
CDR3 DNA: TGTGCCATCAGCAACTGGCTACAGGGGAACCAGCCCCAGCATTTT

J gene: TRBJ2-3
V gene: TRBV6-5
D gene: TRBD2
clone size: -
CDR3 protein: CASSYDTSGATDTQYF
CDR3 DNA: TGTGCCAGCAGTTACGACACTAGCGGGGCTACAGATACGCAGTATTTT

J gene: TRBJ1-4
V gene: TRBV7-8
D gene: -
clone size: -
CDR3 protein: CASSLGAMAGLGEKLFF
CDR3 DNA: TGTGCCAGCAGCTTAGGGGCGATGGCCGGACTAGGTGAAAAACTGTTTTTT

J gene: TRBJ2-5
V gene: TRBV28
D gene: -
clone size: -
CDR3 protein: CASNPLGLGETQYF
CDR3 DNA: TGTGCCAGCAACCCCTTGGGCTTAGGTGAGACCCAGTACTTC

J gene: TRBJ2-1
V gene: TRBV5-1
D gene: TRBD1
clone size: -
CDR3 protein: CASGPGDRETGEQFF
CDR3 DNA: TGCGCCAGCGGCCCAGGGGACAGAGAGACGGGTGAGCAGTTCTTC

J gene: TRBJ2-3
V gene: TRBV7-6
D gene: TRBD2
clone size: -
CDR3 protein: CASSLDREGGGAPDTQYF
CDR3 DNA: TGTGCCAGCAGCCTTGATCGGGAAGGCGGGGGGGCCCCAGATACGCAGTATTTT

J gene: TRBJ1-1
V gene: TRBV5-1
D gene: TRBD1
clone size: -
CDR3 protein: CASSLGQGANTEAFF
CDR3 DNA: TGCGCCAGCAGCTTAGGACAGGGGGCGAACACTGAAGCTTTCTTT

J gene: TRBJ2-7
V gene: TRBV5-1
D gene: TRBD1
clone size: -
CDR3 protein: CASSPAVRTGTIHEQYF
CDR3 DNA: TGCGCCAGCAGCCCGGCGGTCCGGACAGGTACCATACACGAGCAGTACTTC